This TCR beta chain stems from a study of blood T cell repertoires in COVID-19. At the level of the study: The study drew acute and convalescent COVID-19 samples from the United States, Italy and Spain.

Per the original methods: Amplifying reference gene primers gave estimates of nucleated cell counts. Repertoires were generated with immunoSEQ multiplex PCR, while TCRdb's copy carries only in-frame clones and drops some. V, J and clone size are those of that table, while D and trimming were read from the DNA. The table includes 150,000 or so clones, roughly nine tenths detected once. V lost 4 bases and J lost 6; bases outside the gene matches: 9. Germline assignment: CDR1 KGHDR and CDR2 SFDVKD. CDR3 size: 17 residues. The sequenced sample was peripheral blood. The gene calls are TRBV24-1 and TRBJ2-2, with TRBD1 matching 11 bases. The sequence derives from a woman between 40 and 50 years old with acute or convalescent COVID-19. The CDR3 nucleotides are TGTGCCACCAGTGACCGAAAACCGGGACAGGGGGCCGGGGAGCTGTTTTTT. Its translation is CATSDRKPGQGAGELFF.